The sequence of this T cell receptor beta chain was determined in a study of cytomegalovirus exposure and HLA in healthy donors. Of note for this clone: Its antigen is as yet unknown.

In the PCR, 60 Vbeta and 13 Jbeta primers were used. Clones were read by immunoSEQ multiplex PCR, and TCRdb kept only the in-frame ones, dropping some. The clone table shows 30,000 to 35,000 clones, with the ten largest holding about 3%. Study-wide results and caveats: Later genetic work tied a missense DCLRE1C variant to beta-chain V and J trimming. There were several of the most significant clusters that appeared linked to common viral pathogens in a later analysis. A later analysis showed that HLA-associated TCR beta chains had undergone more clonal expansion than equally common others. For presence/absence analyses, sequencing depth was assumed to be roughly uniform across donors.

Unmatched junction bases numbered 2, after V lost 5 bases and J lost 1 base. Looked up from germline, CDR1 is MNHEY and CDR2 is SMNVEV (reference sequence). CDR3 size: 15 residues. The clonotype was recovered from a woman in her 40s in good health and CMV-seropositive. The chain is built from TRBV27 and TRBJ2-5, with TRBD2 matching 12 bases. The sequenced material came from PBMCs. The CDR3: CASSLTSGSQETQYF. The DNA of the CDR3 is TGTGCCAGCAGTCTGACTAGCGGGAGCCAAGAGACCCAGTACTTC.